The 10 T cell receptor beta chains listed next were all sequenced from one sample in a study of vaccination effects on CD4 cells after COVID-19. No antigen has been assigned to these receptors. Antigen-specific CD4+ T cell clonotypes were called by their expansion after viral peptide-pool culture in ViraFEST. Having been cultured for less than 12 days, the cells underwent CD4+ T cell isolation. The vaccine recipients had no prior SARS-CoV-2 infection, with negative nucleocapsid antibodies. Data came from immunoSEQ multiplex PCR; TCRdb stores just in-frame clones and leaves some out. The data hold about 71,000 clones, with 80% observed a single time. The sequences come from CD4+ T cells from PBMCs cultured with SARS-CoV-2 spike peptides, collected before COVID-19 vaccination. Receptor source: a human donor who received a COVID-19 vaccine.

This clone has a handful of counts. CDR3: CASSLTSGGADTQYF. For the CDR3, the DNA is TGTGCCAGCAGTTTAACTAGCGGGGGTGCAGATACGCAGTATTTT. The V gene is TRBV28, the J gene TRBJ2-3; TRBD2 matches at 11 bases. Germline V CDR1 and CDR2: MDHEN, SYDVKM. This CDR3 contains 15 residues. J lost 4 bases, V lost 2 bases, and 2 bases had no gene match.

V gene TRBV7-2 combines with J gene TRBJ1-5; 8 nucleotides agree with TRBD1. Germline V gives CDR1 SGHTA, CDR2 FQGNSA. CDR3 length: 15 amino acids. The junction had 4 bases not matched to a gene; V was cut back by 5 bases and J by 1 base. The chain's CDR3 is CASSPRTGSNQPQHF. CDR3 coding DNA: TGTGCCAGCAGCCCGCGGACAGGGAGCAATCAGCCCCAGCATTTT.

The chain is built from TRBV21-1 and TRBJ2-7. TRBV21-1 is reported as a pseudogene. The CDR3 contains 11 residues. This CDR3 is CASSTSWDQYV. DNA for the CDR3: TGTGCCAGCAGCACCTCCTGGGACCAGTACGTC.

The rearrangement links TRBV6-5 to TRBJ2-6; D not certain. Trimming took 4 bases from V and 0 from J, leaving 7 bases between them. This CDR3 is built from 15 residues. The germline V gene encodes CDR1 MNHEY and CDR2 SVGAGI. The CDR3 sequence: CASSSWDSGANVLTF. The CDR3 DNA is TGTGCCAGCAGTTCGTGGGACTCTGGGGCCAACGTCCTGACTTTC.

The V gene is TRBV12-3 or TRBV12-4, the J gene TRBJ2-5; D is possibly TRBD2 (6 bases). CDR3 length: 13 residues. Trimming cost V 4 bases and J 4 bases, with 10 bases left between them. CDR3 loop: CASSSLAIETQYF. The CDR3 DNA is TGTGCCAGCAGTTCACTAGCCATAGAGACCCAGTACTTC.

V usage is TRBV5-1 and J usage is TRBJ1-2, with 7 bases identical to TRBD1. The length of the CDR3 is 15 residues. From germline, CDR1 is SGHRS and CDR2 YFSETQ. Trimming cost V 0 bases and J 5 bases; bases outside gene matches: 7. The CDR3 DNA sequence: TGCGCCAGCAGCTTGGCAGTACAGGGGCCTTATGGCTACACCTTC. This sequence encodes CASSLAVQGPYGYTF.

This chain connects TRBV5-1 to TRBJ2-4; 8 nucleotides match TRBD1. CDR1 is SGHRS, CDR2 YFSETQ, per germline. This CDR3 is 15 amino acids long. The V and J ends lost 4 bases and 4 bases, in that order; junction bases with no gene match: 7. The CDR3 protein is CASSNATGVKNIQYF. CDR3 nucleotides: TGCGCCAGCAGCAACGCGACAGGGGTGAAAAACATTCAGTACTTC.

This clone appeared a few times. The sample carries other DNA sequences with the same CDR3. The rearrangement joins TRBV15 to TRBJ2-1; the D is unclear. Germline CDR1 is LNHNV and CDR2 is YYDKDF (reference sequence). The CDR3 contains 12 residues. V lost 1 base and J lost 4, with 2 bases in between. Here the CDR3 DNA reads TGTGCCACCAGCAGAGGGTACAATGAGCAGTTCTTC. As protein: CATSRGYNEQFF.

CDR3 sequence (DNA): TGTGCCAGCAGTTCTAGGACCCGCGACCAGCCCCAGCATTTT. Residues: CASSSRTRDQPQHF. The chain is built from TRBV28 and TRBJ1-5; no clear D gene. The germline CDR1 and CDR2 sequences are MDHEN and SYDVKM. CDR3 length: 14 amino acids. Trimming removed 4 bases from V and 7 bases from J, with 14 bases in between.

V is TRBV28 and J is TRBJ1-2; D is ambiguous. Between the trimmed V and J ends, which lost 1 base and 2 bases, there was a span of 5 bases. The CDR3 spans 13 residues. Germline CDR1 reads MDHEN; CDR2 reads SYDVKM. The CDR3 sequence is CASSLSVNYGYTF. The CDR3 region has the DNA TGTGCCAGCAGTTTATCCGTCAACTATGGCTACACCTTC.